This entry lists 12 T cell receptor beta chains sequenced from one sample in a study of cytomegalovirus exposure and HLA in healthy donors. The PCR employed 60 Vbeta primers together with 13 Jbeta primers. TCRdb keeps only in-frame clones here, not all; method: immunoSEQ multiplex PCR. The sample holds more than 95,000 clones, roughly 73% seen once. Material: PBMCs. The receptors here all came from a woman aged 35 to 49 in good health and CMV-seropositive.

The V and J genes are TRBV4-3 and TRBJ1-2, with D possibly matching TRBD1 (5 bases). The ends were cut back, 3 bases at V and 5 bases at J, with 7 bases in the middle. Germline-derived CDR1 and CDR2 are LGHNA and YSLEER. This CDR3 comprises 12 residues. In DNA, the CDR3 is TGCGCCAGCAGCCATCCAGGGTATGGCTACACCTTC. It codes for CASSHPGYGYTF.

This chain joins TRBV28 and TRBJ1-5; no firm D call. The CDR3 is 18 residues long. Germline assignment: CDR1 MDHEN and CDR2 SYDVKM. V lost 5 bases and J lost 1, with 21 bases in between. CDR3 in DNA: TGTGCCAGCAGTGCCACGGGCGGGCATTTCGGGAGCAATCAGCCCCAGCATTTT. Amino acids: CASSATGGHFGSNQPQHF.

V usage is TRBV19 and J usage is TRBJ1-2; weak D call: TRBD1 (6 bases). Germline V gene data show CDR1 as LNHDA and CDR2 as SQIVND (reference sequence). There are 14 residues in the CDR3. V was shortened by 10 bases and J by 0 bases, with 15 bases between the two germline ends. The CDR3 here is CAIKTAGANYGYTF. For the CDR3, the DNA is TGTGCCATTAAGACCGCAGGGGCTAACTATGGCTACACCTTC. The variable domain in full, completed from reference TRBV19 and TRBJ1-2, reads DGGITQSPKYLFRKEGQNVTLSCEQNLNHDAMYWYRQDPGQGLRLIYYSQIVNDFQKGDIAEGYSVSREKKESFPLTVTSAQKNPTAFYLCAIKTAGANYGYTFGSGTRLTVV.

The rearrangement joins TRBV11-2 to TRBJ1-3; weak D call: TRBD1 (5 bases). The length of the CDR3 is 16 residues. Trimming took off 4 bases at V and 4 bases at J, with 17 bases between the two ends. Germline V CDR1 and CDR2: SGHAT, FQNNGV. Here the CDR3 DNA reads TGTGCCAGCAGCTCCTTGGGGGGGGATCACGGAAACACCATATATTTT. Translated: CASSSLGGDHGNTIYF.

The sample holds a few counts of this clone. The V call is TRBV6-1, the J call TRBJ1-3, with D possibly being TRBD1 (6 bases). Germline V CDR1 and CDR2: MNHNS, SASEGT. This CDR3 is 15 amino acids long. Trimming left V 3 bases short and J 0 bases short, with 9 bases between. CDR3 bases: TGTGCCAGCAGTGAGAGACAGGACTCTGGAAACACCATATATTTT. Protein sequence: CASSERQDSGNTIYF.

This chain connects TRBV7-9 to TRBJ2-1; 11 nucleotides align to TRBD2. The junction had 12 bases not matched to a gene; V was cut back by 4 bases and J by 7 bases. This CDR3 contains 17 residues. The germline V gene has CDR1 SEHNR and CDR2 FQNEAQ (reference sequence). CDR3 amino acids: CASSSRLAGRGLNEQFF. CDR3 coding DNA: TGTGCCAGCAGCTCACGACTAGCGGGAAGGGGTTTGAATGAGCAGTTCTTC.

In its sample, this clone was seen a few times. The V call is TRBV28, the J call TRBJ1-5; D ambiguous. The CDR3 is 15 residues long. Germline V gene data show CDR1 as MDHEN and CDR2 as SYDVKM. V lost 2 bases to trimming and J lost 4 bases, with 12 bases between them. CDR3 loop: CASSLGRRWNQPQHF. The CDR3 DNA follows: TGTGCCAGCAGTTTAGGACGGAGGTGGAATCAGCCCCAGCATTTT.

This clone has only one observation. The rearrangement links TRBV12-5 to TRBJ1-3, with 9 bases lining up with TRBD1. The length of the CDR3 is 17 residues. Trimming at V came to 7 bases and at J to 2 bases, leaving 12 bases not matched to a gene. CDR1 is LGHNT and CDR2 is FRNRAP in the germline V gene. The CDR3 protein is CASARPRTGGTGNTIYF. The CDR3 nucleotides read TGTGCTAGTGCCCGACCACGAACAGGGGGCACTGGAAACACCATATATTTT.

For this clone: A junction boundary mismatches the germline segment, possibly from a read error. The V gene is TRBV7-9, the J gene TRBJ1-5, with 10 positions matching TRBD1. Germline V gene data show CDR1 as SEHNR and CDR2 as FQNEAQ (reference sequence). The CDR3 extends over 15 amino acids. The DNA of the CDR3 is TGTTCCAGCAGCCCCGGGACAGGGGTTTATCAGCCCCAGCATTTT. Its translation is CSSSPGTGVYQPQHF.

CDR3 DNA sequence: TGCGCCAGCAGCTTGGAAAGAGATCAGCCCCAGCATTTT. Translation: CASSLERDQPQHF. J is TRBJ1-5 and V is TRBV5-1; unclear D gene. CDR1 is SGHRS and CDR2 is YFSETQ in the germline V gene. The CDR3 covers 13 residues. The V end lost 0 bases, the J end lost 5 bases, and 6 bases lay between the germline ends. Looking up the rest from reference TRBV5-1 and TRBJ1-5 gives the full variable domain: KAGVTQTPRYLIKTRGQQVTLSCSPISGHRSVSWYQQTPGQGLQFLFEYFSETQRNKGNFPGRFSGRQFSNSRSEMNVSTLELGDSALYLCASSLERDQPQHFGDGTRLSIL.

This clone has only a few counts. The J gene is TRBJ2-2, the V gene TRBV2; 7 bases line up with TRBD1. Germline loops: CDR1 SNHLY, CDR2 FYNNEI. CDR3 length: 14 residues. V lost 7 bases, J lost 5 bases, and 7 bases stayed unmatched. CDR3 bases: TGTGCCAGCAAGGGGGCCCTAGGGACCGGGGAGCTGTTTTTT. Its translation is CASKGALGTGELFF.

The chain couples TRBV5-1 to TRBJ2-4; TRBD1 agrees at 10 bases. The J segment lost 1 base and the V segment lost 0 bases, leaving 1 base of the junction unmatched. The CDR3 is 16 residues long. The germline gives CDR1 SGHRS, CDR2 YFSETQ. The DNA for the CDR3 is TGCGCCAGCAGCTTGGGACAGGGGGCGGCCAAAAACATTCAGTACTTC. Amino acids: CASSLGQGAAKNIQYF.